One sample yielded the 22 T cell receptor beta chains listed below, sequenced in a study of blood T cell repertoires in COVID-19. Sequenced by immunoSEQ multiplex PCR; TCRdb stores in-frame clones only, minus some. The table has about 230,000 clones, roughly 90% seen once. The sample consisted of PBMCs or T cells enriched from blood (not recorded which). The receptor set was obtained from a woman aged 45 to 65 in a cohort exposed to, infected with or recovered from COVID-19 (not recorded which).

The chain uses TRBV7-2 and TRBJ1-5; D remains ambiguous. V lost 5 bases to trimming and J lost 1 base, with 12 bases between them. Germline V gives CDR1 SGHTA, CDR2 FQGNSA. CDR3 length: 15 residues. DNA for the CDR3: TGTGCCAGCAGCCCTTGGGAGGGCAGCAATCAGCCCCAGCATTTT. Amino acids: CASSPWEGSNQPQHF.

The V gene is TRBV5-5, the J gene TRBJ1-2; D gene unclear. The germline gives CDR1 SGHKS, CDR2 YYEKEE (reference sequence). CDR3 length equals 15 residues. Trimming left V 0 bases short and J 5 bases short, with 14 bases between. CDR3 DNA: TGTGCCAGCAGCTTGGGCTTTCGAGGTAGATATGGCTACACCTTC. It codes for CASSLGFRGRYGYTF.

The V gene is TRBV29-1, the J gene TRBJ1-2; 9 nucleotides match TRBD1. CDR3 size: 13 residues. The germline V gene has CDR1 SQVTM and CDR2 ANQGSEA. Trimming cost V 7 bases and J 5 bases; bases outside gene matches: 8. The CDR3 protein is CSGESGQGYGYTF. Written as DNA, the CDR3 is TGCAGCGGGGAATCAGGACAGGGGTATGGCTACACCTTC.

CDR3 sequence: CASSRMGGRPEAFF. CDR3 sequence (DNA): TGTGCCAGCAGCCGAATGGGGGGTAGGCCTGAAGCTTTCTTT. The rearrangement links TRBV7-9 to TRBJ1-1, with a tentative D call TRBD1 (5 bases). The CDR3 is made up of 14 amino acids. Germline CDR1 SEHNR, CDR2 FQNEAQ (reference sequence). V shed 5 bases and J shed 6 bases, with 16 bases lying between them.

This clone was picked up one time. This chain joins TRBV13 and TRBJ1-2, with a tentative D call TRBD1 (6 bases). CDR1 is PRHDT and CDR2 is FYEKMQ in the germline V gene (reference sequence). CDR3 length: 14 amino acids. The germline V and J ends were trimmed by 3 bases and 3 bases, with 11 bases remaining between them. CDR3 sequence reads: CASSFVGAHYGYTF. The CDR3 region has the DNA TGTGCCAGCAGCTTTGTGGGGGCTCACTATGGCTACACCTTC.

The V and J genes are TRBV12-3 or TRBV12-4 and TRBJ1-1; 7 bases agree with TRBD1. The CDR3 loop spans 13 amino acids. The ends lost 1 base at V and 6 bases at J; junction bases unmatched: 2. The CDR3 DNA sequence: TGTGCCAGCAGTTTAGTTGGGACAGCTGAAGCTTTCTTT. The encoded protein is CASSLVGTAEAFF.

The CDR3: CASGRVGSPLHF. CDR3 bases: TGTGCCTCGGGCAGGGTCGGATCACCCCTCCACTTT. This rearrangement joins TRBV30 to TRBJ1-6; tentative D call: TRBD1 (5 bases). Germline lookup yields CDR1 GTSNPN and CDR2 SVGIG (reference sequence). V shed 7 bases and J shed 10 bases, with 14 bases lying between them. The CDR3 extends over 12 amino acids.

CDR3 region: CATSEGRKNTEAFF. Here the CDR3 DNA reads TGTGCCACCAGTGAGGGGCGGAAGAACACTGAAGCTTTCTTT. The chain carries TRBV24-1 and TRBJ1-1; possibly TRBD1 for D (5 bases). There are 14 residues in the CDR3. The ends were cut back, 4 bases at V and 1 base at J, with 9 bases in the middle. Germline V CDR1 and CDR2: KGHDR, SFDVKD.

This clone was detected only once. V is TRBV7-6 and J is TRBJ2-2; a weak D match, TRBD2 (5 bases). Germline V lookup: CDR1 SGHVS, CDR2 FNYEAQ. This CDR3 is 15 amino acids long. V lost 3 bases and J 6 bases, leaving 14 bases between the germline ends. As DNA, the CDR3 is TGTGCCAGCAGCTTGGATCTCGGGATGCCCGGGGAGCTGTTTTTT. Translating it yields CASSLDLGMPGELFF.

The chain joins TRBV6-5 to TRBJ1-6; a weak D match, TRBD1 (5 bases). The CDR3 loop spans 15 amino acids. V lost 2 bases to trimming and J lost 8 bases, with 13 bases between them. CDR1 MNHEY and CDR2 SVGAGI come from the germline V gene. The DNA of the CDR3 is TGTGCCAGCAGTTACGGGGGGGGTGGGGATTCACCCCTCCACTTT. Translated, it gives CASSYGGGGDSPLHF.

The CDR3 protein is CASKGHSGTDTQYF. In DNA form, the CDR3 reads TGTGCCAGCAAAGGCCATAGCGGCACAGATACGCAGTATTTT. V usage is TRBV5-4 and J usage is TRBJ2-3; D possibly corresponds to TRBD2 (5 bases). The CDR3 totals 14 residues. Germline values: CDR1 SGHNT, CDR2 YYREEE (reference sequence). Trimming shortened V by 6 bases and J by 1 base, and 12 bases separated the two germline ends.

In its sample, this clone was seen a few times. The chain recombines TRBV27 with TRBJ2-2; perhaps TRBD2 as D (6 bases). V was cut by 5 bases and J by 3 bases, with 19 bases left in between. From germline, CDR1 is MNHEY and CDR2 SMNVEV (reference sequence). The CDR3 contains 17 residues. The CDR3 DNA reads as TGTGCCAGCAGTGATTTTGCTGGCCGGGGGTACACCGGGGAGCTGTTTTTT. Translating it yields CASSDFAGRGYTGELFF.

CDR3 sequence: CASRGGQSGNTIYF. The CDR3 nucleotides read TGTGCCAGCAGGGGGGGACAGTCCGGAAACACCATATATTTT. The chain couples TRBV2 to TRBJ1-3, with 7 positions matching TRBD1. Germline loops: CDR1 SNHLY, CDR2 FYNNEI. The CDR3 has 14 amino acids. Trimming took 6 bases from V and 4 from J; bases not matched to a gene: 6.

The CDR3 bases are TGTGCCAGCAGTCAGCAGGGGGTGGACGAGCAGTACTTC. Its translation is CASSQQGVDEQYF. The rearrangement joins TRBV2 to TRBJ2-7; 7 bases line up with TRBD1. There are 13 residues in the CDR3. Germline CDR1 and CDR2: SNHLY and FYNNEI. V lost 5 bases and J lost 5; bases outside the gene matches: 6.

In DNA form, the CDR3 reads TGCGCCAGCAGCCAAGATCGGGGGTTTGGGGGCTACACCTTC. Its protein product is CASSQDRGFGGYTF. This chain joins TRBV4-1 and TRBJ1-2; maybe TRBD1 (5 bases). CDR1 is MGHRA, CDR2 YSYEKL, per germline. The length of the CDR3 is 14 residues. V was pared by 0 bases and J by 8 bases, with 13 bases between.

The chain carries TRBV4-2 and TRBJ1-5; the D gene is possibly TRBD1 (5 bases). Germline CDR1 LGHNA, CDR2 YNFKEQ. Trimming took 0 bases from V and 5 from J, leaving 14 bases between them. This CDR3 contains 16 residues. Written as DNA, the CDR3 is TGTGCCAGCAGCCAAGATCGGGCAGGGCCCCATCAGCCCCAGCATTTT. Protein product: CASSQDRAGPHQPQHF.

V usage is TRBV4-2 and J usage is TRBJ2-1; D might be TRBD2 (5 bases). From germline, CDR1 is LGHNA and CDR2 YNFKEQ. Trimming took off 7 bases at V and 0 bases at J, with 16 bases between the two ends. This CDR3 contains 16 residues. The CDR3 region has the DNA TGTGCCAGCAATTACGGGGTCTTTAGCTCCTACAATGAGCAGTTCTTC. Encoded protein: CASNYGVFSSYNEQFF.

This clone was counted once. The V and J genes are TRBV30 and TRBJ1-5, with TRBD1 matching 8 bases. The junction had 4 bases not matched to a gene; V was cut back by 1 base and J by 5 bases. The germline V gene has CDR1 GTSNPN and CDR2 SVGIG (reference sequence). CDR3 length: 14 residues. CDR3 coding DNA: TGTGCCTGGAGTGCAGGACAGGGAGATCAGCCCCAGCATTTT. It is translated as CAWSAGQGDQPQHF.

Here the CDR3 DNA reads TGTGCCAGCAGTCGGGACAGGGTAAATTCACCCCTCCACTTT. Protein sequence: CASSRDRVNSPLHF. The chain links TRBV5-4 to TRBJ1-6; 9 nucleotides match TRBD1. CDR3 length: 14 residues. Per the germline V gene, CDR1 is SGHNT and CDR2 is YYREEE (reference sequence). The V gene end was trimmed by 5 bases and the J gene end by 7 bases; junction bases not matched to a gene: 4.

The chain joins TRBV6-2 or TRBV6-3 to TRBJ2-7; TRBD1 agrees at 7 bases. CDR1 is MNHEY and CDR2 is SVGEGT in the germline V gene. The CDR3 consists of 13 residues. V shed 6 bases and J 6 bases; nucleotides not matched to a gene: 8. The CDR3 region has the DNA TGTGCCAGCAGCAGCCAGACAGGGTCCGAGCAGTACTTC. Translating gives CASSSQTGSEQYF.

V usage is TRBV4-3 and J usage is TRBJ2-5; the match to TRBD1 covers 7 bases. The CDR3 has 14 amino acids. Germline V CDR1 and CDR2: LGHNA, YSLEER. V shed 3 bases, J shed 4 bases, and the junction held 5 bases outside the gene matches. The CDR3 nucleotides are TGCGCCAGCAGCCACGACAGGGTCCGAGAGACCCAGTACTTC. It translates to CASSHDRVRETQYF.

J is TRBJ2-5 and V is TRBV2; a possible D gene is TRBD2 (5 bases). Between the trimmed V and J ends, which lost 7 bases and 0 bases, there was a span of 9 bases. This CDR3 comprises 13 residues. The germline V gene has CDR1 SNHLY and CDR2 FYNNEI. CDR3 sequence: CASIRRNQETQYF. The CDR3 coding sequence is TGTGCCAGCATCAGGAGGAACCAAGAGACCCAGTACTTC.